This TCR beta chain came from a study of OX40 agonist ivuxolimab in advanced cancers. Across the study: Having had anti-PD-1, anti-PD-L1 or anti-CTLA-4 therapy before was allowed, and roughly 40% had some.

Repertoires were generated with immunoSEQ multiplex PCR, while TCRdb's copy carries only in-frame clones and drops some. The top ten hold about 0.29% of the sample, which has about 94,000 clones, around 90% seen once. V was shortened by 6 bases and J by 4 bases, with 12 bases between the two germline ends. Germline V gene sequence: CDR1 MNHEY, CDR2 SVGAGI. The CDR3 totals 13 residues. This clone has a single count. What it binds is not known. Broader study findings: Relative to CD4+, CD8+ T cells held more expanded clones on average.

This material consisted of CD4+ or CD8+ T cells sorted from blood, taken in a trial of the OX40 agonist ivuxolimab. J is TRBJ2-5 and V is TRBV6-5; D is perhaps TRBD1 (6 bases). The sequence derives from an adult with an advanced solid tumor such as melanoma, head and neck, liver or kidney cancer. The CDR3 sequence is CASREGVRETQYF. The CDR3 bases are TGTGCCAGCAGAGAGGGGGTGCGAGAGACCCAGTACTTC.